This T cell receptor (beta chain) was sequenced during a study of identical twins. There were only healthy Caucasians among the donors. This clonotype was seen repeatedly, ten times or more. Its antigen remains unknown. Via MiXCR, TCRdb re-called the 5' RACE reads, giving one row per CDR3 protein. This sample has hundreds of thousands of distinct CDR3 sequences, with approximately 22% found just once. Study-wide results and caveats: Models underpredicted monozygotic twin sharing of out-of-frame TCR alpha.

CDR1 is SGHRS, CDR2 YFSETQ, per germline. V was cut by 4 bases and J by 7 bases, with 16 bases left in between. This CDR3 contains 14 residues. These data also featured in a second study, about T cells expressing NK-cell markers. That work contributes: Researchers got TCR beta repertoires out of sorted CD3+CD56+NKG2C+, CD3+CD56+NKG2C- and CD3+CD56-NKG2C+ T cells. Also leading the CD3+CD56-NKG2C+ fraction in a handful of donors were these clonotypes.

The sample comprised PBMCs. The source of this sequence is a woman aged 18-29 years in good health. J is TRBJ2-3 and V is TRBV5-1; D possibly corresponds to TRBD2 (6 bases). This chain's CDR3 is CASSQGLPTNTQYF. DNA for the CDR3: TGCGCCAGCAGCCAGGGACTGCCGACGAATACGCAGTATTTT. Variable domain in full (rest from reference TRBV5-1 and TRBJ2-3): KAGVTQTPRYLIKTRGQQVTLSCSPISGHRSVSWYQQTPGQGLQFLFEYFSETQRNKGNFPGRFSGRQFSNSRSEMNVSTLELGDSALYLCASSQGLPTNTQYFGPGTRLTVL.